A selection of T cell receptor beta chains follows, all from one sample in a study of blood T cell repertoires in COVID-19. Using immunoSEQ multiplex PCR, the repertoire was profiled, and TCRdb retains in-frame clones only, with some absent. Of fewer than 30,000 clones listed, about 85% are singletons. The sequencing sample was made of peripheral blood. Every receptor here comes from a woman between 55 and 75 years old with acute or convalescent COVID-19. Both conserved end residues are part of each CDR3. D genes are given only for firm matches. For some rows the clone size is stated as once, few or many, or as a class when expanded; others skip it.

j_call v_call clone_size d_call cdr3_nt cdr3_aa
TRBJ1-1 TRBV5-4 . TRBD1 TGTGCCAGCAGCTCTGGACAGGGGTGGAACACTGAAGCTTTCTTT CASSSGQGWNTEAFF
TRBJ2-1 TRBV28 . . TGTGCCAGCAGGGGGAGAGTGTATGAGCAGTTCTTC CASRGRVYEQFF
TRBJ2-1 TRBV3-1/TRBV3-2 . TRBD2 TGTGCCAGCAGCCCCCGCCGAGGGTCTAGCGGGGGGTCTACGGCTGGTGAGCAGTTCTTC CASSPRRGSSGGSTAGEQFF
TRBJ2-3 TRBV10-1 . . TGCGCCAGCAGTGAGTCGCCCAGATCTGATACGCAGTATTTT CASSESPRSDTQYF
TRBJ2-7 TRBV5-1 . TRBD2 TGCGCCAGCAGCCATCCCGGGACTAGCGGGTCCTCCTACGAGCAGTACTTC CASSHPGTSGSSYEQYF
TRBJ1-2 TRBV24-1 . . TGTGCCACCAGTGATCGAACTTCTAACTATGGCTACACCTTC CATSDRTSNYGYTF
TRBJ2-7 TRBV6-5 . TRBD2 TGTGCCAGCAGTTATAGGGAGGGGCCCTACGAGCAGTACTTC CASSYREGPYEQYF
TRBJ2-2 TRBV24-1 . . TGTGCCACCAGTCCCAGGTGGGACACCGGGGAGCTGTTTTTT CATSPRWDTGELFF
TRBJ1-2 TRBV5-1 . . TGCGCCAGCAGCTTGAATCCAGGGTCCTCTTTCTATGGCTACACCTTC CASSLNPGSSFYGYTF
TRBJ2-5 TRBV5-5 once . TGTGCCAGCAGCTTACTACTGGAGACCCAGTACTTC CASSLLLETQYF
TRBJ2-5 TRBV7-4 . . TGTGCCAGCAGCTTTTATCTTTTAGACAGGACGAAGACCCAGTACTTC CASSFYLLDRTKTQYF
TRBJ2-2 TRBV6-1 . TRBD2 TGTGCCAGCAGTGGACTAGCGGGGGCGCCGGGCACCGGGGAGCTGTTTTTT CASSGLAGAPGTGELFF
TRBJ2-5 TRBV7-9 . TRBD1 TGTGCCAGCAGCTTAGTACAGGGGAAAAGGGAGACCCAGTACTTC CASSLVQGKRETQYF
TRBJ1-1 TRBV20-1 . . TGCAGTGCTCGACAGAATTCTCAAGCTTTCTTT CSARQNSQAFF
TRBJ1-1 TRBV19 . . TGTGCCAGTAAATTGATCCAAAGCAACACTGAAGCTTTCTTT CASKLIQSNTEAFF
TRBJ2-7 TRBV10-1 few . TGCGCCAGCAGTGCTAATAGGGGAAAGACGCAGTACTTC CASSANRGKTQYF
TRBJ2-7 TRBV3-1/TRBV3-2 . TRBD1 TGTGCCAGCAGCCGGGGGTCAGGGGGCTTTTACGAGCAGTACTTC CASSRGSGGFYEQYF
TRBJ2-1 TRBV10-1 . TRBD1 TGCGCCAGCAGTGTCGGGACAGGGGTAAATGAGCAGTTCTTC CASSVGTGVNEQFF
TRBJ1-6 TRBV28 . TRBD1 TGTGCCAGCAGTTTGGGGGACAGGGGGGTTTCACCCCTCCACTTT CASSLGDRGVSPLHF
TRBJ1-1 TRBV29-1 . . TGCAGCGTTGGTGGCCAGAACACTGAAGCTTTCTTT CSVGGQNTEAFF
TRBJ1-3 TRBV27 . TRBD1 TGTGCCAGCAGCCCGGGACAGGGGAAGGGAAACACCATATATTTT CASSPGQGKGNTIYF
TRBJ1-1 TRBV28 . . TGTGCCAGCAGTTTTCGGGGGTACACTGAAGCTTTCTTT CASSFRGYTEAFF
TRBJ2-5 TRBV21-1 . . TGTGCCAGCAGACGCCGGACACCTCCATACCAAGAGACCCAGTACTTC CASRRRTPPYQETQYF
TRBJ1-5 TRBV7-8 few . TGTGCCAGCAGCTCAGCACAGGGCAATCAGCCCCAGCATTTT CASSSAQGNQPQHF
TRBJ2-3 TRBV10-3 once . TGTGCCATCAAGGAGGGTTTGAGTCTTGATACGCAGTATTTT CAIKEGLSLDTQYF
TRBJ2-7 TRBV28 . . TGTGCCAGCAGTTTGGCCCTCCACGTTCTCTCCTACGAGCAGTACTTC CASSLALHVLSYEQYF
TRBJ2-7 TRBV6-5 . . TGTGCCAGCACCGCCGGTTCAGGGGGGTCGTACGAGCAGTACTTC CASTAGSGGSYEQYF
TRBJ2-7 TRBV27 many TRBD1 TGTGCCAGCCGCCCCGGACAGGGGGCGAGGGAGCAGTACTTC CASRPGQGAREQYF
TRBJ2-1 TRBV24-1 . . TGTGCCACCAGTGATTTGCTCACAAATGAGCAGTTCTTC CATSDLLTNEQFF
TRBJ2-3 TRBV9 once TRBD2 TGTGCCAGCAGCGCCCGCGGACTAGCTAGCGCAGATACGCAGTATTTT CASSARGLASADTQYF
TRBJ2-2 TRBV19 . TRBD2 TGTGCCAGTAGTGATCCGGGACTAGCAAAACAAACCGGGGAGCTGTTTTTT CASSDPGLAKQTGELFF
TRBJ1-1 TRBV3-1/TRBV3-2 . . TGTGCCAGCAGCCAACATACCGGGGGACTGAACACTGAAGCTTTCTTT CASSQHTGGLNTEAFF
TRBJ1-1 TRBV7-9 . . TGTGCCAGCAGCTTAGCGACAGTAGGGACTGAAGCTTTCTTT CASSLATVGTEAFF
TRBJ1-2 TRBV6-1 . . TGTGCCAGCAGTGAAGGGGAAAGCCGGGGCTATGGCTACACCTTC CASSEGESRGYGYTF
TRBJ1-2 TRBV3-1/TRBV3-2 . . TGTGCCAGCAGCCAAGACGAGGGCAGGGGCTCGGGTAACTATGGCTACACCTTC CASSQDEGRGSGNYGYTF
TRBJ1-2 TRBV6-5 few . TGTGCCAGCAGTACCCTTGGGGGGTTCGACTATGGCTACACCTTC CASSTLGGFDYGYTF
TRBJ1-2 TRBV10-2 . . TGCGCCAGCACTGCGGCCAACTATGGCTACACCTTC CASTAANYGYTF
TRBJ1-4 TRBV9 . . TGTGCCTTTCAGCCCTTGAGGTTTTCTAATGAAAAACTGTTTTTT CAFQPLRFSNEKLFF
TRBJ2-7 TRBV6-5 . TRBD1 TGTGCCAGCAGGAGCGACAGGGGGTTCACCTACGAGCAGTACTTC CASRSDRGFTYEQYF
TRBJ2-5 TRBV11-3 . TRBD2 TGTGCCAGCAGCTCGGGACTAGCGGGGGCCCAAGAGACCCAGTACTTC CASSSGLAGAQETQYF
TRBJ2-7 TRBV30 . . TGTGCCTGGAGTGTACGGGGGGCCCCCTACGAGCAGTACTTC CAWSVRGAPYEQYF
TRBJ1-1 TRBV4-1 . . TGCGCCAGCAGCCAAGATCGCGGTAAAGGGGAGAACACTGAAGCTTTCTTT CASSQDRGKGENTEAFF
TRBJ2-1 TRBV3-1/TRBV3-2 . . TGTGCCAGCAGCCACGAGCGGAAACACAATGAGCAGTTCTTC CASSHERKHNEQFF
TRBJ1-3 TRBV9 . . TGTGCCAGCAGCGCGACACCGACGGCTGGAAACACCATATATTTT CASSATPTAGNTIYF
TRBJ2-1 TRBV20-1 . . TGCAGTGCTTTTATCGGGAATGAGCAGTTCTTC CSAFIGNEQFF
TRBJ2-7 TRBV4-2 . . TGTGCCAGCAGCCATCCGTTTGGGCAGGGGACGACCTACGAGCAGTACTTC CASSHPFGQGTTYEQYF
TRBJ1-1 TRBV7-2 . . TGTGCCACGCGGACAGCCATCATGAACACTGAAGCTTTCTTT CATRTAIMNTEAFF
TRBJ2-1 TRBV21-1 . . TGTGCCAGCAGCAAAGGTGGTAGCGGGGGTCCGGGTAATGAGCAGTTCTTC CASSKGGSGGPGNEQFF
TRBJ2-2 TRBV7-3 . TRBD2 TGTGCCAGCAGCACCCAGCGGGGGGGCACCGGGGAGCTGTTTTTT CASSTQRGGTGELFF
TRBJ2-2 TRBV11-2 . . TGTGCCAGCAGCTTTATCAGCACCGGGGAGCTGTTTTTT CASSFISTGELFF
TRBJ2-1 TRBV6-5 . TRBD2 TGTGCCACCCTATCTCGGGGGGGCCCCGATGAGCAGTTCTTC CATLSRGGPDEQFF
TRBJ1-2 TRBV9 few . TGTGCCAGCAGCGGCGGGACCCCAGATGGCTACACCTTC CASSGGTPDGYTF
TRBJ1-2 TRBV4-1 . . TGCGCCAGCAGCCAAGAGCGGAGCGTTTTTTCCGACTATGGCTACACCTTC CASSQERSVFSDYGYTF
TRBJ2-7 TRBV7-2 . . TGTGCCAGCAGCTTAGGTGGGGCAGGGACATTCTACGAGCAGTACTTC CASSLGGAGTFYEQYF
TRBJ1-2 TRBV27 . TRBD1 TGTGCCAGCAGTTTAGCAGGTTTTCCCAGGGGGTTCTATGGCTACACCTTC CASSLAGFPRGFYGYTF
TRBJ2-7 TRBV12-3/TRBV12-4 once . TGTGCCAGCAGCCAGGTTGGGTACGAGCAGTACTTC CASSQVGYEQYF
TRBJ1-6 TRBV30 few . TGTGCCTGGAGTGGGACAGCCCGTTCACCCCTCCACTTT CAWSGTARSPLHF
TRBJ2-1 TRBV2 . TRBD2 TGTGCCTTCATAGCGGGGGACCTATACAATGAGCAGTTCTTC CAFIAGDLYNEQFF
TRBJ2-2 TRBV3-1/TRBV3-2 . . TGTGCCAGCAGCCAACTAGCTAGCGCTAAAACCGGGGAGCTGTTTTTT CASSQLASAKTGELFF